These 24 T cell receptor beta chains originate from one sample sequenced in a study of a mutant IDH1 vaccine in newly diagnosed glioma. Produced via immunoSEQ multiplex PCR; TCRdb's table is partial and in-frame only. The sample shows about 94,000 clones, roughly 91% of them seen only once. These TCRs are of unknown antigen specificity. Time point specified: week 47, end of study. In the vaccine, a single dose held 300 ug of the mutant IDH1 20-mer peptide, along with topical imiquimod. Sequenced here: PBMCs, sampled from a glioma patient whose treatment included an IDH1 peptide vaccine. The receptors here all came from a woman aged 45-65 years with glioma.

In its sample, this clone was seen a few times. This sequence joins TRBV18 and TRBJ1-5; D call uncertain. V was shortened by 5 bases and J by 0 bases, with 5 bases between the two germline ends. Germline loops: CDR1 KGHSH, CDR2 LQKENI. The CDR3 spans 13 residues. The CDR3 DNA sequence: TGTGCCAGCTCAGACGTTAGCAATCAGCCCCAGCATTTT. Its translation: CASSDVSNQPQHF.

This sequence joins TRBV10-2 and TRBJ1-4; 8 bases fit TRBD1. The trim removed 5 bases at V and 7 bases at J, leaving 3 bases unmatched. The CDR3 covers 13 residues. Germline CDR1 WSHSY, CDR2 SAAADI. This CDR3 reads CASSPGTGEKLFF. The CDR3 DNA follows: TGCGCCAGCAGTCCCGGGACAGGTGAAAAACTGTTTTTT.

This clone was detected only a few times. Other DNA sequences in the same sample also yield this CDR3. The rearrangement uses TRBV18 and TRBJ1-5; tentatively, D is TRBD1 (5 bases). V lost 6 bases and J lost 0, with 6 bases in between. Germline V lookup: CDR1 KGHSH, CDR2 LQKENI. This CDR3 is built from 13 residues. The CDR3 here is CASSGGSNQPQHF. The CDR3 nucleotides are TGTGCCAGCTCCGGGGGTAGCAATCAGCCCCAGCATTTT.

The rearrangement joins TRBV7-9 to TRBJ2-2, with D perhaps matching TRBD1 (6 bases). CDR3 length equals 14 residues. V was cut by 5 bases and J by 6 bases, with 13 bases left in between. CDR1 and CDR2 (germline): SEHNR, FQNEAQ (reference sequence). CDR3 nucleotide sequence: TGTGCCAGCAGCCCACAGGGTAGCGCCGGGGAGCTGTTTTTT. It codes for CASSPQGSAGELFF. The whole variable domain, filled in from reference TRBV7-9 and TRBJ2-2, reads DTGVSQNPRHKITKRGQNVTFRCDPISEHNRLYWYRQTLGQGPEFLTYFQNEAQLEKSRLLSDRFSAERPKGSFSTLEIQRTEQGDSAMYLCASSPQGSAGELFFGEGSRLTVL.

The V gene is TRBV9, the J gene TRBJ2-1, with TRBD2 matching 11 bases. The J segment lost 6 bases and the V segment lost 0 bases, leaving 8 bases of the junction unmatched. Per germline, CDR1 SGDLS and CDR2 YYNGEE. The CDR3 consists of 17 residues. For the CDR3, the DNA is TGTGCCAGCAGCGTAGGGGCTAGCGGGAGGCTCCCCAATGAGCAGTTCTTC. Its protein product is CASSVGASGRLPNEQFF. Complete variable domain (other parts from reference TRBV9 and TRBJ2-1): DSGVTQTPKHLITATGQRVTLRCSPRSGDLSVYWYQQSLDQGLQFLIQYYNGEERAKGNILERFSAQQFPDLHSELNLSSLELGDSALYFCASSVGASGRLPNEQFFGPGTRLTVL.

This clone was observed a handful of times. The J gene is TRBJ1-5, the V gene TRBV19; 7 nucleotides align to TRBD1. V trimming: 4 bases; J trimming: 7 bases; junction bases outside the gene matches: 7. This CDR3 has 14 amino acids. Germline loops: CDR1 LNHDA, CDR2 SQIVND (reference sequence). CDR3 protein: CASSRTGGGQPQHF. The CDR3 coding sequence is TGTGCCAGTAGTAGGACAGGCGGAGGGCAGCCCCAGCATTTT.

This clone has more than one count but fewer than ten. V gene TRBV5-5 combines with J gene TRBJ1-1; D remains unclear. The CDR3 has 13 amino acids. Germline V gene lookup returns CDR1 SGHKS and CDR2 YYEKEE (reference sequence). V was shortened by 5 bases and J by 1 base, with 9 bases between the two germline ends. The CDR3 region is CASRLDTNTEAFF. As DNA, the CDR3 is TGTGCCAGCAGGCTTGACACGAACACTGAAGCTTTCTTT.

V and J are TRBV21-1 and TRBJ2-4; the DNA was not compared with TRBD1, the D call given in the table. TRBV21-1 is a pseudogene. CDR3 length: 17 amino acids. CDR3 coding DNA: TGTGCCAGCAGCAAAGCGAGCCAGGGGGAGCATGGAAACATTCAGTACTTC. Amino acid sequence: CASSKASQGEHGNIQYF.

V is TRBV5-4 and J is TRBJ2-2; 9 bases agree with TRBD2. From germline, CDR1 is SGHNT and CDR2 YYREEE (reference sequence). The CDR3 sequence is 15 residues long. J gave up 5 bases and V 4 bases, and 6 bases lay outside the gene matches. In DNA form, the CDR3 reads TGTGCCAGCAGCCGAGCGGGAGGAGGGACCGGGGAGCTGTTTTTT. Its protein product is CASSRAGGGTGELFF.

The chain has TRBV18 and TRBJ1-5, with no clear D. Trimming pared 0 bases from V and 0 bases from J, leaving 6 bases between. The length of the CDR3 is 15 residues. Per the germline V gene, CDR1 is KGHSH and CDR2 is LQKENI. DNA of the CDR3: TGTGCCAGCTCACCACCTAGTGATAGCAATCAGCCCCAGCATTTT. The encoded protein is CASSPPSDSNQPQHF.

The chain employs TRBV19 and TRBJ1-5; 7 nucleotides align to TRBD1. V was pared by 3 bases and J by 0 bases, with 5 bases of the junction left unmatched. Germline V lookup: CDR1 LNHDA, CDR2 SQIVND (reference sequence). The CDR3 runs 16 residues. For the CDR3, the DNA is TGTGCCAGTAGTATGACAGGGATCCTTAGCAATCAGCCCCAGCATTTT. Amino acid sequence: CASSMTGILSNQPQHF. Full variable domain (rest looked up from reference TRBV19 and TRBJ1-5): DGGITQSPKYLFRKEGQNVTLSCEQNLNHDAMYWYRQDPGQGLRLIYYSQIVNDFQKGDIAEGYSVSREKKESFPLTVTSAQKNPTAFYLCASSMTGILSNQPQHFGDGTRLSIL.

The count of this clone is one. V gene TRBV5-1 combines with J gene TRBJ2-7; maybe TRBD2 (6 bases). Looked up from germline, CDR1 is SGHRS and CDR2 is YFSETQ. Trimming removed 0 bases at V and 9 bases at J, with 22 bases between. This CDR3 region has 16 residues. The CDR3 sequence: CASSLAGSGPLSGQYF. CDR3 coding DNA: TGCGCCAGCAGCTTGGCCGGGAGCGGACCCCTATCCGGGCAGTACTTC.

This chain joins TRBV28 and TRBJ2-7, with no clear D. Trimming cost V 5 bases and J 3 bases, with 8 bases left between them. Germline CDR1 and CDR2: MDHEN and SYDVKM. The length of the CDR3 is 12 residues. CDR3 sequence (DNA): TGTGCCAGCAGTCCAAAGGGCTACGAGCAGTACTTC. It translates to CASSPKGYEQYF.

The chain couples TRBV6-5 to TRBJ1-1; D call uncertain. Per germline, CDR1 MNHEY and CDR2 SVGAGI. This CDR3 comprises 14 residues. Trimming left V 3 bases short and J 1 base short, with 9 bases between. CDR3 DNA: TGTGCCAGCAGTTATACTTCGGGGAACACTGAAGCTTTCTTT. It specifies CASSYTSGNTEAFF.

The chain combines TRBV5-1 with TRBJ1-1; TRBD1 matches 7 bases. V lost 2 bases and J lost 4; bases outside the gene matches: 2. Germline CDR1 is SGHRS and CDR2 is YFSETQ. This CDR3 has 13 residues. This CDR3 reads CASSFDRVTEAFF. The CDR3 DNA is TGCGCCAGCAGCTTCGACAGGGTCACTGAAGCTTTCTTT.

The chain joins TRBV6-4 to TRBJ2-1; 8 positions match TRBD2. CDR3 size: 15 residues. The junction had 8 bases not matched to a gene; V was cut back by 3 bases and J by 7 bases. The germline gives CDR1 MRHNA, CDR2 SNTAGT. The DNA for the CDR3 is TGTGCCAGCAGTGATGGGGCTAGCGGGTTAAATGAGCAGTTCTTC. Its protein is CASSDGASGLNEQFF.

J is TRBJ1-4 and V is TRBV30; the D is unclear. The CDR3 length is 14 residues. V was cut by 5 bases and J by 7 bases, with 17 bases left in between. Germline V gene sequence: CDR1 GTSNPN, CDR2 SVGIG (reference sequence). In DNA form, the CDR3 reads TGTGCCTGGGGGCCTTGGCATCTTAGTGAAAAACTGTTTTTT. This gives the protein CAWGPWHLSEKLFF.

The chain is built from TRBV10-1 and TRBJ1-6, with D perhaps matching TRBD1 (5 bases). CDR1 and CDR2 from the germline V gene are WNHNN and SYGVQD (reference sequence). Trimming left V 2 bases short and J 7 bases short, with 6 bases between. The CDR3 is made up of 13 amino acids. CDR3 amino acids: CASSERGNSPLHF. As DNA, the CDR3 is TGCGCCAGCAGTGAGAGGGGAAATTCACCCCTCCACTTT.

J is TRBJ2-5 and V is TRBV5-6; the D gene is possibly TRBD2 (5 bases). Trimming took 1 base from V and 10 from J, leaving 20 bases between them. This CDR3 has 15 residues. In germline, CDR1 is SGHDT, CDR2 YYEEEE. CDR3 sequence (DNA): TGTGCCAGCAGCTTGTCCCTAGCTATGCTTGGGGACCAGTACTTC. It translates to CASSLSLAMLGDQYF.

The chain couples TRBV28 to TRBJ2-7, with 11 bases aligning to TRBD2. J lost 12 bases, V lost 2 bases, and 9 bases had no gene match. This CDR3 contains 14 residues. Germline V gene data show CDR1 as MDHEN and CDR2 as SYDVKM. The CDR3 region is CASSLRTGLAAPYF. The CDR3 coding sequence is TGTGCCAGCAGTTTACGCACGGGACTAGCGGCCCCGTACTTC.

The chain has TRBV7-9 and TRBJ1-2, with 9 bases matching TRBD1. Trimming at V came to 3 bases and at J to 8 bases, leaving 7 bases not matched to a gene. In germline, CDR1 is SEHNR, CDR2 FQNEAQ (reference sequence). CDR3 length: 14 residues. The CDR3 DNA is TGTGCCAGCAGCTTTTTTACAGGGGGCGCGGGCTACACCTTC. It specifies CASSFFTGGAGYTF.

The chain recombines TRBV28 with TRBJ1-2; perhaps TRBD1 as D (6 bases). There are 17 residues in the CDR3. Germline V gene sequence: CDR1 MDHEN, CDR2 SYDVKM. Deletions cut 1 base from V and 0 bases from J, with 15 bases between. The CDR3 DNA follows: TGTGCCAGCAGTTTATACTTAGCGGACAGCACTAACTATGGCTACACCTTC. Its protein is CASSLYLADSTNYGYTF.

In its sample, this clone was seen a few times. The J gene is TRBJ1-2, the V gene TRBV5-6; D is unclear. Germline CDR1 SGHDT, CDR2 YYEEEE. The CDR3 totals 13 residues. The germline V and J ends were trimmed by 4 bases and 4 bases, with 11 bases remaining between them. The CDR3 DNA follows: TGTGCCAGCAGCCTCAGATTGCCCTATGGCTACACCTTC. Translation gives CASSLRLPYGYTF.

The chain has TRBV27 and TRBJ1-6; D is unresolved. Trimming removed 6 bases at V and 5 bases at J, with 17 bases between. The germline V gene has CDR1 MNHEY and CDR2 SMNVEV (reference sequence). The CDR3 is 16 residues long. CDR3 protein: CASSYRTLRNNSPLHF. The CDR3 nucleotides read TGTGCCAGCAGCTATAGGACCCTACGAAATAATTCACCCCTCCACTTT.